This T cell receptor (beta chain) was identified in a study of blood T cell repertoires in COVID-19. As to this clone: The junction shows a germline mismatch at one end, possibly a read error.

Germline lookup yields CDR1 SNHLY and CDR2 FYNNEI. The CDR3 has 15 residues. Repertoires were generated with immunoSEQ multiplex PCR, while TCRdb's copy carries only in-frame clones and drops some. The sample shows 400,000 or so clones, roughly 87% of them seen only once. Specimen: PBMCs or T cells enriched from blood (not recorded which). This clonotype was sampled from a middle-aged woman with acute COVID-19. The genes are TRBV2 and TRBJ2-4; TRBD2 agrees at 7 bases. The CDR3 DNA follows: TGTGCCAGCAGGGAAGAGCGGGGCCCCAAAAACATTCAGTACTTC. It codes for CASREERGPKNIQYF.